What follows are 32 T cell receptor beta chains derived from one specimen sequenced in a study of blood T cell repertoires in COVID-19. The table came from immunoSEQ multiplex PCR; TCRdb's copy has only in-frame clones and leaves some out. Of roughly 150,000 clones in the sample, 65% to 85% were seen once. Material: peripheral blood. These receptor sequences come from a woman older than 75 with acute or convalescent COVID-19.

This chain connects TRBV18 to TRBJ1-3, with TRBD1 identical over 7 bases. The ends lost 2 bases at V and 0 bases at J; junction bases unmatched: 1. The CDR3 covers 15 residues. Germline CDR1 and CDR2: KGHSH and LQKENI. The CDR3 DNA follows: TGTGCCAGCTCACCAGGGACAGACTCTGGAAACACCATATATTTT. It yields the protein CASSPGTDSGNTIYF.

The chain has TRBV7-6 and TRBJ2-1, with TRBD2 matching over 14 bases. This CDR3 is built from 17 residues. Trimming at V came to 5 bases and at J to 0 bases, leaving 3 bases not matched to a gene. Germline lookup yields CDR1 SGHVS and CDR2 FNYEAQ. The CDR3 DNA reads as TGTGCCAGCAGCATCGGGACTAGCGGGAGCTCCTACAATGAGCAGTTCTTC. Residues: CASSIGTSGSSYNEQFF.

This rearrangement joins TRBV18 to TRBJ2-7; 10 nucleotides match TRBD2. V shed 5 bases, J shed 4 bases, and the junction held 5 bases outside the gene matches. The CDR3 covers 14 residues. Germline assignment: CDR1 KGHSH and CDR2 LQKENI. CDR3 nucleotide sequence: TGTGCCAGCTCATCTAGCGGGAGTGGTTACGAGCAGTACTTC. This codes for CASSSSGSGYEQYF.

The rearrangement uses TRBV27 and TRBJ1-2; D is possibly TRBD1 (6 bases). The V and J ends lost 3 bases and 3 bases respectively, with 17 bases between them. The CDR3 totals 16 residues. Germline values: CDR1 MNHEY, CDR2 SMNVEV (reference sequence). The CDR3 here is CASSLFRQALYYGYTF. The CDR3, as DNA: TGTGCCAGCAGTTTGTTCCGACAGGCCCTTTACTATGGCTACACCTTC.

This clone was observed once. This chain joins TRBV7-6 and TRBJ1-4, with 11 bases fitting TRBD1. Trimming took 1 base from V and 10 from J; bases not matched to a gene: 8. The CDR3 length is 16 residues. CDR1 is SGHVS and CDR2 is FNYEAQ in the germline V gene. The CDR3 here is CASSLEGQGASGKLFF. CDR3 nucleotide sequence: TGTGCCAGCAGCTTAGAAGGACAGGGGGCATCCGGAAAACTGTTTTTT.

The chain links TRBV6-5 to TRBJ1-1; D is unresolved. Per germline, CDR1 MNHEY and CDR2 SVGAGI. Trimming removed 5 bases at V and 1 base at J, with 11 bases between. The length of the CDR3 is 14 residues. The CDR3 sequence: CASSPHGGNTEAFF. Written as DNA, the CDR3 is TGTGCCAGCAGTCCCCACGGCGGGAACACTGAAGCTTTCTTT.

The chain uses TRBV30 and TRBJ1-2; TRBD1 might be the D (5 bases). The CDR3 has 14 amino acids. Trimming took off 1 base at V and 4 bases at J, with 13 bases between the two ends. Germline CDR1 and CDR2: GTSNPN and SVGIG (reference sequence). CDR3 bases: TGTGCCTGGAGTGGACAGCCAATTGTCTATGGCTACACCTTC. Encoded protein: CAWSGQPIVYGYTF. The variable domain in full, completed from reference TRBV30 and TRBJ1-2, reads SQTIHQWPATLVQPVGSPLSLECTVEGTSNPNLYWYRQAAGRGLQLLFYSVGIGQISSEVPQNLSASRPQDRQFILSSKKLLLSDSGFYLCAWSGQPIVYGYTFGSGTRLTVV.

This rearrangement joins TRBV2 to TRBJ1-6; no clear D. The CDR3 has 14 amino acids. V was clipped by 4 bases and J by 3 bases, with 7 bases between them. Looked up from germline, CDR1 is SNHLY and CDR2 is FYNNEI. In nucleotides, the CDR3 is TGTGCCAGCAGTGTGGGCCGCTATAATTCACCCCTCCACTTT. It yields the protein CASSVGRYNSPLHF. Using reference TRBV2 and TRBJ1-6 for the parts outside the CDR3, the full variable domain is EPEVTQTPSHQVTQMGQEVILRCVPISNHLYFYWYRQILGQKVEFLVSFYNNEISEKSEIFDDQFSVERPDGSNFTLKIRSTKLEDSAMYFCASSVGRYNSPLHFGNGTRLTVT.

This rearrangement joins TRBV6-2 or TRBV6-3 to TRBJ1-5; 9 nucleotides match TRBD1. With V trimmed by 6 bases and J by 4 bases, 7 bases remained unmatched. Germline loops: CDR1 MNHEY, CDR2 SVGEGT. This CDR3 region has 15 residues. As DNA, the CDR3 is TGTGCCAGCAGCCCCGGGACAGGGCATAATCAGCCCCAGCATTTT. Translation: CASSPGTGHNQPQHF.

The table lists this clone with a count of one. The chain joins TRBV11-2 to TRBJ1-1; D gene ambiguous. Germline CDR1 is SGHAT and CDR2 is FQNNGV. CDR3 length equals 13 residues. Trimming stripped 6 bases from V and 2 bases from J, with 10 bases between. CDR3 residues: CASRDGPNTEAFF. The CDR3 nucleotides read TGTGCCAGCAGAGATGGGCCAAACACTGAAGCTTTCTTT.

The CDR3 sequence: CASSLAGQGDEQFF. In nucleotides, the CDR3 is TGCGCCAGCAGCTTGGCCGGACAGGGGGATGAGCAGTTCTTC. The gene calls are TRBV5-1 and TRBJ2-1, with 10 positions matching TRBD1. Germline values: CDR1 SGHRS, CDR2 YFSETQ. V lost 0 bases, J lost 8 bases, and 2 bases stayed unmatched. This CDR3 has 14 amino acids.

This sequence joins TRBV5-1 and TRBJ1-5; a possible D gene is TRBD1 (6 bases). The germline CDR1 and CDR2 sequences are SGHRS and YFSETQ. Trimming shortened V by 0 bases and J by 6 bases, and 16 bases separated the two germline ends. The CDR3 extends over 16 amino acids. CDR3 nucleotides: TGCGCCAGCAGCTTGGACCCACAGGGTTTGAGTCAGCCCCAGCATTTT. It codes for CASSLDPQGLSQPQHF.

This chain connects TRBV28 to TRBJ1-4; a possible D gene is TRBD1 (5 bases). Germline V gives CDR1 MDHEN, CDR2 SYDVKM. The CDR3 contains 15 residues. Trimming cost V 6 bases and J 3 bases, with 14 bases left between them. The CDR3 nucleotides are TGTGCCAGCAGGGGGGGTGGCGGCCCTAATGAAAAACTGTTTTTT. This translates into CASRGGGGPNEKLFF.

J is TRBJ2-5 and V is TRBV10-3; D is ambiguous. CDR3 length equals 14 residues. Trimming took 0 bases from V and 13 from J, leaving 18 bases between them. In germline, CDR1 is ENHRY, CDR2 SYGVKD. CDR3 sequence (DNA): TGTGCCATCAGTGAGTCAGCCCCCCCGCCCTATAGGTACTTC. Protein product: CAISESAPPPYRYF.

The chain couples TRBV28 to TRBJ2-5; maybe TRBD1 (7 bases). V lost 8 bases to trimming and J lost 2 bases, with 15 bases between them. The CDR3 is 14 residues long. Germline values: CDR1 MDHEN, CDR2 SYDVKM. The CDR3 DNA reads as TGTGCCAGCGGGGAGGACAGGTCTCAAGAGACCCAGTACTTC. Amino acids: CASGEDRSQETQYF. The full variable domain, rest sourced from reference TRBV28 and TRBJ2-5, is DVKVTQSSRYLVKRTGEKVFLECVQDMDHENMFWYRQDPGLGLRLIYFSYDVKMKEKGDIPEGYSVSREKKERFSLILESASTNQTSMYLCASGEDRSQETQYFGPGTRLLVL.

CDR3 nucleotide sequence: TGCGCCAGCAGCTTGGGCACTAGCGGGTTTTCAGATACGCAGTATTTT. This encodes CASSLGTSGFSDTQYF. The chain employs TRBV5-1 and TRBJ2-3, with 9 positions matching TRBD2. Unmatched junction bases numbered 6, after V lost 0 bases and J lost 4 bases. CDR3 size: 16 residues. From germline, CDR1 is SGHRS and CDR2 YFSETQ.

This clone was seen a few times. The rearrangement uses TRBV5-6 and TRBJ1-5; possibly TRBD1 for D (5 bases). This CDR3 region has 16 residues. Per the germline V gene, CDR1 is SGHDT and CDR2 is YYEEEE. The germline V and J ends were trimmed by 4 bases and 3 bases, with 17 bases remaining between them. The CDR3 is CASSRGRVPFNQPQHF. As DNA, the CDR3 is TGTGCCAGCAGCCGAGGCAGGGTACCATTCAATCAGCCCCAGCATTTT.

This sequence joins TRBV29-1 and TRBJ1-2; D unresolved. The CDR3 runs 14 residues. V was clipped by 5 bases and J by 0 bases, with 13 bases between them. Germline V gene data show CDR1 as SQVTM and CDR2 as ANQGSEA. The CDR3 protein is CSVSLASANYGYTF. DNA of the CDR3: TGCAGCGTTTCCCTGGCCTCAGCTAACTATGGCTACACCTTC.

The genes are TRBV4-1 and TRBJ1-5; TRBD1 agrees at 7 bases. Germline assignment: CDR1 MGHRA and CDR2 YSYEKL. CDR3 length: 17 residues. V was clipped by 4 bases and J by 1 base; unmatched bases: 10. CDR3 protein: CASSPGRQGRSNQPQHF. In nucleotides, the CDR3 is TGCGCCAGCAGCCCAGGGAGACAGGGCAGAAGCAATCAGCCCCAGCATTTT.

V gene TRBV15 combines with J gene TRBJ2-7, with D tentatively TRBD1 (5 bases). The CDR3 covers 15 residues. Germline V gene lookup returns CDR1 LNHNV and CDR2 YYDKDF (reference sequence). Trimming shortened V by 0 bases and J by 1 base, and 10 bases separated the two germline ends. This CDR3 is CATSRDSRASYEQYF. CDR3 sequence (DNA): TGTGCCACCAGCAGAGATTCCAGGGCTTCCTACGAGCAGTACTTC.

The chain joins TRBV6-5 to TRBJ2-5; 8 bases match TRBD1. Germline CDR1 MNHEY, CDR2 SVGAGI. With 8 bases clipped from V and 3 bases from J, the junction kept 5 bases outside the gene matches. This CDR3 contains 13 residues. The CDR3 sequence is CASCRTGKETQYF. In DNA, the CDR3 is TGTGCCAGCTGTCGGACAGGGAAAGAGACCCAGTACTTC.

This clone was seen many times. CDR3 protein: CASTPSPRVTGELFF. CDR3 coding DNA: TGTGCCAGCACCCCGTCCCCCAGGGTTACCGGGGAGCTGTTTTTT. The chain is built from TRBV9 and TRBJ2-2, with D maybe TRBD1 (5 bases). Trimming pared 6 bases from V and 5 bases from J, leaving 17 bases between. CDR1 and CDR2 (germline): SGDLS, YYNGEE. The CDR3 loop spans 15 amino acids.

The rearrangement links TRBV6-5 to TRBJ1-5; 7 bases are shared with TRBD1. The CDR3 runs to 14 residues. V shed 5 bases and J 0 bases; nucleotides not matched to a gene: 1. CDR1 is MNHEY, CDR2 SVGAGI, per germline. CDR3 sequence reads: CASSPGGSNQPQHF. For the CDR3, the DNA is TGTGCCAGCAGTCCAGGGGGTAGCAATCAGCCCCAGCATTTT.

The chain joins TRBV3-1 (or the pseudogene TRBV3-2) to TRBJ2-5, with TRBD1 matching 9 bases. The length of the CDR3 is 14 residues. The V and J ends lost 4 bases and 5 bases, in that order; junction bases with no gene match: 5. Germline V gives CDR1 LGHDT, CDR2 YNNKEL (reference sequence). Written as DNA, the CDR3 is TGTGCCAGCAGCCCAGGGACAGGGTTCGAGACCCAGTACTTC. Protein product: CASSPGTGFETQYF.

The chain has TRBV15 and TRBJ1-3; tentatively, D is TRBD1 (5 bases). V gave up 3 bases and J gave up 4 bases, with 13 bases separating them. Germline CDR1 is LNHNV and CDR2 is YYDKDF (reference sequence). The CDR3 sequence is 15 residues long. CDR3 loop: CATSRAGFGGNTIYF. CDR3 bases: TGTGCCACCAGCAGGGCAGGGTTTGGCGGAAACACCATATATTTT.

There are a few counts of this clone. This rearrangement joins TRBV19 to TRBJ1-2, with D possibly matching TRBD1 (6 bases). This CDR3 has 15 amino acids. The ends were cut back, 5 bases at V and 2 bases at J, with 15 bases in the middle. Germline CDR1 reads LNHDA; CDR2 reads SQIVND (reference sequence). CDR3 residues: CASSAQGRTNYGYTF. CDR3 DNA sequence: TGTGCCAGTAGTGCTCAGGGGAGAACCAACTATGGCTACACCTTC.

The J gene is TRBJ1-2, the V gene TRBV3-1 (or the pseudogene TRBV3-2), with D perhaps TRBD1 (6 bases). From germline, CDR1 is LGHDT and CDR2 YNNKEL (reference sequence). The CDR3 extends over 15 amino acids. Trimming took off 4 bases at V and 8 bases at J, with 20 bases between the two ends. CDR3 coding DNA: TGTGCCAGCAGCCGGGAGGGGGGAAATCTCTACGGCTACACCTTC. It codes for CASSREGGNLYGYTF.

This chain joins TRBV5-1 and TRBJ2-2; 10 bases are a match to TRBD1. The CDR3 covers 15 residues. The V gene's germline CDR1 is SGHRS and CDR2 YFSETQ. Trimming cost V 4 bases and J 3 bases; bases outside gene matches: 3. CDR3 residues: CASSRGQGYTGELFF. CDR3 bases: TGCGCCAGCAGCCGGGGACAGGGGTACACCGGGGAGCTGTTTTTT. The complete variable domain, with remaining parts taken from reference TRBV5-1 and TRBJ2-2, reads KAGVTQTPRYLIKTRGQQVTLSCSPISGHRSVSWYQQTPGQGLQFLFEYFSETQRNKGNFPGRFSGRQFSNSRSEMNVSTLELGDSALYLCASSRGQGYTGELFFGEGSRLTVL.

This clone has more than one count but fewer than ten. The V and J genes are TRBV19 and TRBJ1-6, with D maybe TRBD1 (6 bases). This CDR3 comprises 13 residues. Germline V gene data show CDR1 as LNHDA and CDR2 as SQIVND (reference sequence). The germline V and J ends were trimmed by 10 bases and 9 bases, with 16 bases remaining between them. The CDR3 sequence: CATRGLKGSPLHF. The CDR3 DNA reads as TGTGCCACAAGGGGGTTGAAGGGTTCACCCCTCCACTTT.

V is TRBV18 and J is TRBJ1-5; 7 bases match TRBD1. J gave up 3 bases and V 2 bases, and 4 bases lay outside the gene matches. The CDR3 is 15 residues long. CDR1 and CDR2 (germline): KGHSH, LQKENI. CDR3 residues: CASSPDRVANQPQHF. The CDR3 DNA follows: TGTGCCAGCTCACCAGACAGGGTTGCCAATCAGCCCCAGCATTTT.

The V call is TRBV21-1, the J call TRBJ1-2; TRBD1 is taken as the D call from the table, unchecked against the DNA. TRBV21-1 is given as a pseudogene. CDR3 length equals 16 residues. CDR3: CASSKAGQVLHYGYTF. CDR3 bases: TGTGCCAGCAGCAAAGCGGGACAGGTCTTGCACTATGGCTACACCTTC.

The gene calls are TRBV28 and TRBJ2-1, with TRBD1 identical over 8 bases. The CDR3 is 13 amino acids. CDR1 is MDHEN and CDR2 is SYDVKM in the germline V gene. Trimming removed 3 bases from V and 7 bases from J; junction bases left unmatched: 2. The CDR3 spells CASSLDRVNEQFF. CDR3 coding DNA: TGTGCCAGCAGTTTGGACAGGGTAAATGAGCAGTTCTTC.